This TCR beta chain was retrieved from a study of OX40 agonist ivuxolimab in advanced cancers. Study-wide context: Antecedent anti-PD-1, anti-PD-L1 or anti-CTLA-4 therapy was permissible, with about 40% having received some.

Method: immunoSEQ multiplex PCR; TCRdb's copy keeps in-frame clones and lacks some. In the table there are tens of thousands of clones, more than 65% of which are singletons. The CDR3 loop spans 13 amino acids. V was trimmed by 4 bases and J by 1 base, leaving 8 bases between them. The germline V gene has CDR1 LGHNA and CDR2 YSLEER. A word on this clone: Its target is not known.

Broader study findings: A proportion of nonresponders additionally exhibited low normalized T-cell clonal expansion.

This sequence originates from an adult with an advanced solid tumor such as melanoma, head and neck, liver or kidney cancer. This chain uses TRBV4-3 with TRBJ2-7, with D perhaps being TRBD1 or TRBD2 (5 bases each). The source material was CD4+ or CD8+ T cells sorted from blood, sampled in a trial of the OX40 agonist ivuxolimab. CDR3 residues: CASSRGSSYEQYF. The CDR3 DNA sequence: TGCGCCAGCAGCCGGGGGTCATCCTACGAGCAGTACTTC.